These 30 T cell receptor beta chains were all obtained from the same sample, sequenced in a study of cytomegalovirus exposure and HLA in healthy donors. The primer mix had 60 Vbeta and 13 Jbeta primers. Some clones are missing from TCRdb's copy, which holds only in-frame ones; the method was immunoSEQ multiplex PCR. The data contain 130,000 or so clones, roughly 82% of them singletons. The specimen was PBMCs. These receptors all stem from a young woman in good health and CMV-seropositive.

This chain links TRBV11-1 with TRBJ2-7; D not certain. CDR3 length: 14 residues. Trimming left V 2 bases short and J 5 bases short, with 13 bases between. From germline, CDR1 is SGHAT and CDR2 FQDESV (reference sequence). The DNA for the CDR3 is TGTGCCAGCAGCTTAAAAGGTTGGAGCGACGAGCAGTACTTC. Protein product: CASSLKGWSDEQYF.

This clone has only a few counts. A far larger clone is only one base removed, so a read error is likely. Other DNA sequences in this sample translate to the same CDR3. The chain combines TRBV7-9 with TRBJ2-5, with D possibly TRBD2 on 5 matching bases. Trimming shortened V by 2 bases and J by 5 bases, and 15 bases separated the two germline ends. The CDR3 consists of 15 residues. Germline V gives CDR1 SEHNR, CDR2 FQNEAQ (reference sequence). CDR3 in amino acids: CASSLTAMAGETQYF. The CDR3 DNA reads as TGTGCCAGCAGCTTAACGGCGATGGCGGGCGAGACCCAGTACTTC.

The gene calls are TRBV5-4 and TRBJ2-1, with D unclear. Germline CDR1 and CDR2: SGHNT and YYREEE (reference sequence). There are 14 residues in the CDR3. The germline V and J ends were trimmed by 4 bases and 7 bases, with 15 bases remaining between them. The CDR3: CASSPRSLRNEQFF. The DNA of the CDR3 is TGTGCCAGCAGCCCTAGATCCCTTAGGAATGAGCAGTTCTTC.

V usage is TRBV1 and J usage is TRBJ2-3; TRBD2, the table's D call, lacks a check against the DNA. TRBV1 is classified as a pseudogene. The CDR3 is 16 amino acids. The CDR3 coding sequence is TGCACCAGCAGCCGAGGTGGGGGCGGGGGGGCAGATACGCAGTATTTT. Protein product: CTSSRGGGGGADTQYF.

The V call is TRBV25-1, the J call TRBJ2-1; 12 bases line up with TRBD2. This CDR3 spans 16 amino acids. Germline loops: CDR1 MGHDK, CDR2 SYGVNS. With V trimmed by 1 base and J by 8 bases, 6 bases remained unmatched. The CDR3 sequence: CASSESLAGGGDEQFF. The CDR3 DNA is TGTGCCAGCAGTGAATCTCTAGCGGGGGGGGGCGATGAGCAGTTCTTC. Complete variable domain (other parts from reference TRBV25-1 and TRBJ2-1): EADIYQTPRYLVIGTGKKITLECSQTMGHDKMYWYQQDPGMELHLIHYSYGVNSTEKGDLSSESTVSRIRTEHFPLTLESARPSHTSQYLCASSESLAGGGDEQFFGPGTRLTVL.

The rearrangement uses TRBV4-2 and TRBJ1-1; no definite D call. The CDR3 sequence is 12 residues long. Trimming shortened V by 3 bases and J by 2 bases, and 4 bases separated the two germline ends. Germline assignment: CDR1 LGHNA and CDR2 YNFKEQ. The CDR3: CASSQANTEAFF. The CDR3 nucleotides read TGTGCCAGCAGCCAGGCTAACACTGAAGCTTTCTTT.

J is TRBJ2-3 and V is TRBV18; TRBD1 aligns across 7 bases. Germline CDR1 reads KGHSH; CDR2 reads LQKENI. This CDR3 is 15 amino acids long. Unmatched junction bases numbered 10, after V lost 4 bases and J lost 6 bases. For the CDR3, the DNA is TGTGCCAGCTCACGCTCTCTTGACAGGGAGGATACGCAGTATTTT. This encodes CASSRSLDREDTQYF.

This clone came up once. The chain joins TRBV6-5 to TRBJ1-6; 8 nucleotides agree with TRBD1. V lost 6 bases, J lost 14 bases, and 12 bases stayed unmatched. Per germline, CDR1 MNHEY and CDR2 SVGAGI. The CDR3 runs to 14 residues. The CDR3 loop is CASSPGQARLALHF. The CDR3 nucleotides are TGTGCCAGCAGCCCGGGACAGGCAAGATTGGCCCTCCACTTT.

This clone was counted between two and nine times. This chain connects TRBV9 to TRBJ1-4; the match to TRBD1 covers 10 bases. CDR1 SGDLS and CDR2 YYNGEE come from the germline V gene. Unmatched junction bases numbered 7, after V lost 4 bases and J lost 7 bases. This CDR3 has 15 residues. CDR3 bases: TGTGCCAGCAGCCCGGGACAGGGGAGGGGTGAAAAACTGTTTTTT. Its protein is CASSPGQGRGEKLFF.

The chain recombines TRBV6-1 with TRBJ2-7; no reliable D call. V lost 2 bases and J 2 bases, leaving 7 bases between the germline ends. There are 13 residues in the CDR3. CDR1 and CDR2 from the germline V gene are MNHNS and SASEGT. DNA of the CDR3: TGTGCCAGCAGTGAATGGCACACCTACGAGCAGTACTTC. It specifies CASSEWHTYEQYF.

The chain uses TRBV5-4 and TRBJ1-6; D is perhaps TRBD1 (5 bases). The CDR3 has 15 residues. V lost 2 bases to trimming and J lost 1 base, with 7 bases between them. The germline V gene has CDR1 SGHNT and CDR2 YYREEE (reference sequence). The CDR3 bases are TGTGCCAGCAGCTTAGGGGTGTCCTATAATTCACCCCTCCACTTT. It encodes CASSLGVSYNSPLHF.

The chain links TRBV19 to TRBJ2-5, with TRBD1 as a possible D gene (6 bases). The end of the DNA is better explained by TRBJ2-7, so the J call may be wrong. Germline V lookup: CDR1 LNHDA, CDR2 SQIVND (reference sequence). This CDR3 region has 13 residues. CDR3 DNA sequence: TGTGCCAGTAGTACCCGGGACACCTACGAGCAGTACTTC. The encoded protein is CASSTRDTYEQYF.

The J gene is TRBJ2-7, the V gene TRBV28; 11 positions match TRBD2. The V segment lost 3 bases and the J segment 3 bases; nucleotides outside the gene matches: 4. The CDR3 is 15 residues long. CDR1 MDHEN and CDR2 SYDVKM come from the germline V gene. This CDR3 reads CASSFLGTSGYEQYF. CDR3 in DNA: TGTGCCAGCAGTTTCCTAGGGACTAGCGGCTACGAGCAGTACTTC.

This clone was detected once. The V gene is TRBV19, the J gene TRBJ1-1; no reliable D call. In germline, CDR1 is LNHDA, CDR2 SQIVND (reference sequence). The CDR3 is made up of 14 amino acids. The V end lost 2 bases, the J end lost 3 bases, and 10 bases lay between the germline ends. This CDR3 is CASSIFGLDTEAFF. The DNA for the CDR3 is TGTGCCAGTAGTATATTCGGGTTGGACACTGAAGCTTTCTTT.

The chain employs TRBV6-5 and TRBJ2-1, with D possibly matching TRBD1 (5 bases). V dropped 6 bases and J dropped 10 bases, with 10 bases sitting between them. This CDR3 spans 11 amino acids. Germline V gene sequence: CDR1 MNHEY, CDR2 SVGAGI. The CDR3 sequence: CASRQVEEQFF. The CDR3 coding sequence is TGTGCCAGCAGACAGGTGGAGGAGCAGTTCTTC.

The chain is built from TRBV18 and TRBJ1-2; 11 bases are shared with TRBD1. Germline CDR1 reads KGHSH; CDR2 reads LQKENI. This CDR3 has 15 amino acids. Germline trimming cut 5 bases from V and 4 bases from J; bases unmatched to any gene: 6. The CDR3 sequence: CASSTGTGGPYGYTF. Here the CDR3 DNA reads TGTGCCAGCTCAACCGGGACAGGGGGTCCCTATGGCTACACCTTC.

V is TRBV5-1 and J is TRBJ2-7, with 7 bases lining up with TRBD1. Germline CDR1 reads SGHRS; CDR2 reads YFSETQ. CDR3 length: 13 residues. The V gene end was trimmed by 3 bases and the J gene end by 3 bases; junction bases not matched to a gene: 3. The CDR3 region is CASSYDRDYEQYF. In nucleotides, the CDR3 is TGCGCCAGCAGCTACGACAGGGACTACGAGCAGTACTTC. The variable domain in full, completed from reference TRBV5-1 and TRBJ2-7, reads KAGVTQTPRYLIKTRGQQVTLSCSPISGHRSVSWYQQTPGQGLQFLFEYFSETQRNKGNFPGRFSGRQFSNSRSEMNVSTLELGDSALYLCASSYDRDYEQYFGPGTRLTVT.

The rearrangement uses TRBV6-5 and TRBJ2-3; 9 bases are a match to TRBD2. The V and J ends lost 5 bases and 3 bases, in that order; junction bases with no gene match: 6. This CDR3 comprises 15 residues. CDR1 is MNHEY, CDR2 SVGAGI, per germline. The CDR3 sequence: CASSRLAGWTDTQYF. CDR3 nucleotide sequence: TGTGCCAGCAGTCGGCTAGCGGGATGGACAGATACGCAGTATTTT.

This chain uses TRBV19 with TRBJ1-5; 7 nucleotides line up with TRBD1. The ends lost 7 bases at V and 7 bases at J; junction bases unmatched: 10. The CDR3 contains 14 residues. Germline V gene sequence: CDR1 LNHDA, CDR2 SQIVND (reference sequence). The CDR3 here is CASIRTGGKQPQHF. The CDR3 DNA is TGTGCCAGTATTCGGACAGGAGGAAAGCAGCCCCAGCATTTT.

The rearrangement joins TRBV7-9 to TRBJ2-1, with TRBD2 matching over 8 bases. Germline V gene sequence: CDR1 SEHNR, CDR2 FQNEAQ (reference sequence). This CDR3 has 16 amino acids. V shed 2 bases, J shed 4 bases, and the junction held 7 bases outside the gene matches. The DNA for the CDR3 is TGTGCCAGCAGCTTACGGGAGGGTCAACGATACAATGAGCAGTTCTTC. Protein product: CASSLREGQRYNEQFF.

The V call is TRBV19, the J call TRBJ2-2; the match to TRBD2 covers 7 bases. After removal of 1 base from V and 9 bases from J, the junction contained 8 bases not matched to a gene. The germline V gene encodes CDR1 LNHDA and CDR2 SQIVND (reference sequence). The CDR3 is made up of 15 amino acids. The CDR3 nucleotides read TGTGCCAGTAGTATAGCCAGCGGGGATAGTAGGGAGCTGTTTTTT. Protein product: CASSIASGDSRELFF.

V and J are TRBV6-1 and TRBJ2-2; TRBD1 matches 10 bases. CDR1 and CDR2 from the germline V gene are MNHNS and SASEGT. J gave up 5 bases and V 11 bases, and 5 bases lay outside the gene matches. CDR3 length: 13 amino acids. As DNA, the CDR3 is TGTGCCTGCCGGGGACAGGGGACCGGGGAGCTGTTTTTT. Translated: CACRGQGTGELFF.

The chain's CDR3 is CASSLPSGGAVDTQYF. The CDR3 nucleotides read TGTGCCAGCAGCTTGCCTAGCGGGGGGGCGGTAGATACGCAGTATTTT. The rearrangement uses TRBV7-9 and TRBJ2-3; 12 bases agree with TRBD2. The trim removed 3 bases at V and 5 bases at J, leaving 6 bases unmatched. CDR1 and CDR2 from the germline V gene are SEHNR and FQNEAQ (reference sequence). The CDR3 is 16 amino acids. Full variable domain (rest looked up from reference TRBV7-9 and TRBJ2-3): DTGVSQNPRHKITKRGQNVTFRCDPISEHNRLYWYRQTLGQGPEFLTYFQNEAQLEKSRLLSDRFSAERPKGSFSTLEIQRTEQGDSAMYLCASSLPSGGAVDTQYFGPGTRLTVL.

The chain recombines TRBV30 with TRBJ2-3, with 10 nucleotides matching TRBD2. Germline V gives CDR1 GTSNPN, CDR2 SVGIG (reference sequence). CDR3 length: 15 amino acids. The V gene end was trimmed by 2 bases and the J gene end by 5 bases; junction bases not matched to a gene: 7. CDR3 residues: CAWSRAGGPVDTQYF. CDR3 coding DNA: TGTGCCTGGAGTCGAGCGGGGGGGCCGGTAGATACGCAGTATTTT.

J is TRBJ2-1 and V is TRBV5-6; 10 bases fit TRBD2. This CDR3 region has 17 residues. The trim removed 4 bases at V and 2 bases at J, leaving 9 bases unmatched. Germline V gene sequence: CDR1 SGHDT, CDR2 YYEEEE. The chain's CDR3 is CASSILAGDPTYNEQFF. Written as DNA, the CDR3 is TGTGCCAGCAGCATTCTAGCGGGGGACCCCACCTACAATGAGCAGTTCTTC.

This clone was seen only once. The junction departs from the called germline gene at one end, perhaps through a read error. V gene TRBV2 combines with J gene TRBJ2-6, with D maybe TRBD2 (7 bases). Germline loops: CDR1 SNHLY, CDR2 FYNNEI. This CDR3 region has 14 residues. The CDR3 bases are TGTACCAGCGGGGACATCTCTGGGGCCAACGTCCTGACTTTC. This encodes CTSGDISGANVLTF.

V and J are TRBV6-1 and TRBJ2-5; weak D call: TRBD2 (5 bases). Germline lookup yields CDR1 MNHNS and CDR2 SASEGT. V was cut by 4 bases and J by 6 bases, with 21 bases left in between. The CDR3 extends over 16 amino acids. The CDR3 here is CASSGGMPYYGQTQYF. The CDR3 DNA reads as TGTGCCAGCAGTGGAGGGATGCCGTACTATGGGCAGACCCAGTACTTC.

The gene calls are TRBV28 and TRBJ1-4; no firm D call. Germline V gene data show CDR1 as MDHEN and CDR2 as SYDVKM. V was shortened by 1 base and J by 4 bases, with 10 bases between the two germline ends. This CDR3 comprises 15 residues. Here the CDR3 reads CASSLYTDYNEKLFF. The CDR3 nucleotides read TGTGCCAGCAGTTTATATACAGACTATAATGAAAAACTGTTTTTT.

The chain employs TRBV5-4 and TRBJ2-1; the D is unclear. V lost 2 bases to trimming and J lost 6 bases, with 9 bases between them. This CDR3 has 13 amino acids. Germline CDR1 and CDR2: SGHNT and YYREEE (reference sequence). The CDR3, as DNA: TGTGCCAGCAGCTTCGGTGTAGTCAATGAGCAGTTCTTC. It is translated as CASSFGVVNEQFF.

In this sample, this clone turned up once. The sample holds other DNA sequences that translate to the same CDR3. This sequence joins TRBV4-1 and TRBJ1-1; 9 bases match TRBD1. Germline CDR1 reads MGHRA; CDR2 reads YSYEKL. This CDR3 is built from 15 residues. The V and J ends lost 1 base and 2 bases, in that order; junction bases with no gene match: 2. CDR3: CASSQAGQGNTEAFF. The CDR3, as DNA: TGCGCCAGCAGCCAAGCGGGACAGGGTAACACTGAAGCTTTCTTT.